This T cell receptor (beta chain) was identified in a study of Ad26.COV2.S vaccination and SARS-CoV-2 variants. About the research overall: In the study, Ad26.COV2.S was injected intramuscularly once, or twice 56 days apart.

The assay was immunoSEQ multiplex PCR, and TCRdb's table has in-frame clones only and misses some. The sample yields approximately 480,000 clones, around 88% seen once. Concerning this clone itself: What it binds is not known.

Looked up from germline, CDR1 is MDHEN and CDR2 is SYDVKM. V was clipped by 2 bases and J by 6 bases, with 14 bases between them. The CDR3 extends over 15 amino acids. Findings and caveats of the study: Reported post-vaccination CD8+ and CD4+ T cell responses to spike showed substantial breadth.

Treatment given: around 19 received Ad26.COV2.S at low or high dose, single or two shots; about five received placebo; per-sample allocation not given. Repertoires come from day 63 after the first vaccine or placebo injection. Boston hosted the donor, who was an adult aged 18-55 years. The clonotype comes from a person aged 18 to 59 who received the Ad26.COV2.S COVID-19 vaccine or a placebo. This specimen was peripheral blood, taken in a trial of Ad26.COV2.S vaccine versus placebo. The genes are TRBV28 and TRBJ2-1, with D uncertain. The CDR3: CASSLPIRLGNEQFF. The CDR3 DNA reads as TGTGCCAGCAGTTTACCGATTAGGTTGGGCAATGAGCAGTTCTTC.